Listed here is a single T cell receptor beta chain. As originally analysed: Estimation of nucleated cell counts was performed using reference gene primer amplification. Method: immunoSEQ multiplex PCR; TCRdb's copy keeps in-frame clones and lacks some. V, J and clone size are taken as reported in that table, and D and trimming were inferred from the DNA itself. The table shows tens of thousands of clones, with approximately 80% occurring only once. This record comes from a study of blood T cell repertoires in COVID-19. Study as a whole: Samples came from the United States, Italy and Spain, spanning acute and convalescent COVID-19. PBMCs, B-cell-depleted T cells, or T cells were the source of the cDNA or gDNA that made up the material.

The TCR originated in a middle-aged man with acute or convalescent COVID-19. The sample comprised peripheral blood.

The CDR3 loop is CASSLTGPAYEQYF. The CDR3 coding sequence is TGTGCCAGCAGTTTAACAGGGCCTGCCTACGAGCAGTACTTC. The gene calls are TRBV28 and TRBJ2-7, with D tentatively TRBD1 (6 bases). Germline V gene sequence: CDR1 MDHEN, CDR2 SYDVKM. Trimming removed 2 bases at V and 2 bases at J, with 10 bases between. CDR3 length equals 14 residues.